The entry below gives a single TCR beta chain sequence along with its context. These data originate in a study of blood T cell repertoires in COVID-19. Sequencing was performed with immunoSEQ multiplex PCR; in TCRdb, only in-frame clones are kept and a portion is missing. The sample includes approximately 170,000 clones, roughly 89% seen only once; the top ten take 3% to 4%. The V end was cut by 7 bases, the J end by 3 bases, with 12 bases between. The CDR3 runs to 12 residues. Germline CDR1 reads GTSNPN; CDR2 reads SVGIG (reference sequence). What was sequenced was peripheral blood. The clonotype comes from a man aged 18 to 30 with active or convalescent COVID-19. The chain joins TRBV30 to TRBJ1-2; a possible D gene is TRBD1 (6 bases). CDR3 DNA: TGTGCCTCGACGGACAGATACTATGGCTACACCTTC. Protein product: CASTDRYYGYTF.